Listed below are T cell receptor beta chains from one sample, sequenced in a study of glioma-infiltrating T cells after dendritic cell vaccination. Assay used: immunoSEQ multiplex PCR; TCRdb lists only in-frame clones, some missing. The data show some 90,000 clones, about 81% seen once. Source: blood, taken after dendritic cell vaccination. The source of these receptors is a human donor with glioblastoma. The CDR3 runs from the conserved cysteine through the conserved F or W. D genes are given only for firm matches.

CDR3aa	CDR3nt	j_gene	d_gene	v_gene
CASTNPGGPILEGTGELFF	TGTGCCAGCACCAACCCGGGAGGGCCAATCCTCGAGGGCACCGGGGAGCTGTTTTTT	TRBJ2-2	TRBD2	TRBV13
CASSPGSTGGNSPLHF	TGTGCCAGCAGCCCTGGTTCGACAGGGGGTAATTCACCCCTCCACTTT	TRBJ1-6	TRBD1	TRBV5-4
CASSSLEGAGVQETQYF	TGCGCCAGCAGCTCCCTGGAAGGAGCGGGTGTACAAGAGACCCAGTACTTC	TRBJ2-5	.	TRBV5-1
CASSQGLNKNEQFF	TGTGCCAGCAGCCAGGGACTAAACAAGAATGAGCAGTTCTTC	TRBJ2-1	TRBD2	TRBV4-2
CASGFRDLTNTEAFF	TGTGCTAGTGGTTTCCGAGACTTAACGAACACTGAAGCTTTCTTT	TRBJ1-1	.	TRBV12-5
CASSLLGKGNQPQHF	TGTGCCAGCAGCTTGCTTGGAAAGGGGAATCAGCCCCAGCATTTT	TRBJ1-5	.	TRBV5-6
CASSPRGSYNEQFF	TGTGCCAGCAGCCCGCGAGGCTCCTACAATGAGCAGTTCTTC	TRBJ2-1	.	TRBV7-2
CASSLGSYYEQYF	TGTGCCAGCAGCCTCGGGTCCTACTACGAGCAGTACTTC	TRBJ2-7	.	TRBV11-3
CASSIRALAGELFF	TGTGCCAGTAGTATCCGAGCCCTTGCCGGGGAGCTGTTTTTT	TRBJ2-2	.	TRBV19
CASSLGMSGNEQFF	TGTGCCAGCAGCTTGGGTATGTCAGGCAATGAGCAGTTCTTC	TRBJ2-1	.	TRBV5-6
CASSLEALRERHF	TGTGCCAGCAGCTTAGAGGCTTTGCGGGAGCGGCACTTC	TRBJ2-5	TRBD2	TRBV11-2
CASSVEGGAQFF	TGTGCCAGCAGCGTAGAAGGGGGGGCGCAGTTCTTC	TRBJ2-1	.	TRBV9
CASMRKTGELFF	TGTGCCAGCATGCGAAAAACCGGGGAGCTGTTTTTT	TRBJ2-2	.	TRBV6-5
CASRTTGLSNYEQYF	TGTGCCAGCAGGACCACGGGACTGTCTAACTACGAGCAGTACTTC	TRBJ2-7	.	TRBV6-1
CASSLSGQTISSTDTQYF	TGTGCCAGCAGCTTATCGGGACAGACGATTTCTAGCACAGATACGCAGTATTTT	TRBJ2-3	TRBD1	TRBV7-6
CASTPGLAGGSYTDTQYF	TGTGCCAGTACCCCGGGACTAGCGGGAGGCTCCTACACAGATACGCAGTATTTT	TRBJ2-3	TRBD2	TRBV19
CASSLEGGRTYGYTF	TGTGCCAGCAGCTTAGAGGGCGGACGGACATATGGCTACACCTTC	TRBJ1-2	.	TRBV7-9
CASSRGLAGGPGELFF	TGTGCCAGCAGCCGCGGCCTAGCGGGGGGGCCGGGGGAGCTGTTTTTT	TRBJ2-2	TRBD2	TRBV7-8